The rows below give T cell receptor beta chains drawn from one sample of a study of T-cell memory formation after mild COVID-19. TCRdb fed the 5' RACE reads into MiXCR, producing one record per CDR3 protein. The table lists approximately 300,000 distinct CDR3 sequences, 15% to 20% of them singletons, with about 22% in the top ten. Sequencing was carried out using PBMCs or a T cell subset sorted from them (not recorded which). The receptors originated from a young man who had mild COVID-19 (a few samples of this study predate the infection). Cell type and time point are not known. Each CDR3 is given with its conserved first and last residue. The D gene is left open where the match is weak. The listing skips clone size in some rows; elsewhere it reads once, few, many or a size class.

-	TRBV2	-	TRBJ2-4	TGTGCCAGCAGTGAATACCCAGGGAACATTCAGTACTTC	CASSEYPGNIQYF
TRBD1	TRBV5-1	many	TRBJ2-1	TGCGCCAGCAGCTTGGAGGGGGCCCCCGATGAGCAGTTCTTC	CASSLEGAPDEQFF
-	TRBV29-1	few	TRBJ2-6	TGCAGCGTTGCCGGGGGGGCCAACGTCCTGACTTTC	CSVAGGANVLTF
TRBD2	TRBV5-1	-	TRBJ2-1	TGCGCCAGCAGCTTGCGGCGGGGAGGGGATGAGCAGTTCTTC	CASSLRRGGDEQFF
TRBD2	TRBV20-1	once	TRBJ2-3	TGCAGTGCTAGAGAGACTAGCGGGGGGGTTTGGGATACGCAGTATTTT	CSARETSGGVWDTQYF
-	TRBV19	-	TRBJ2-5	TGTGCCAGTACGGCGAACGGCAGGGCCAAAGAGGAGACCCAGTACTTC	CASTANGRAKEETQYF
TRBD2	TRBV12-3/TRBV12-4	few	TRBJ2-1	TGTGCCAGCACCCCCTCCGGACTAGCGGGGATCAATGAGCAGTTCTTC	CASTPSGLAGINEQFF
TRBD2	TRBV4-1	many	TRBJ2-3	TGCGCCAGCAGCCCACGGACTAGCGGGGGGTACAAGGCAGATACGCAGTATTTT	CASSPRTSGGYKADTQYF
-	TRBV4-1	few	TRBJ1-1	TGCGCCAGCAGCCAAGATGTCGGGAGCACTGAAGCTTTCTTT	CASSQDVGSTEAFF
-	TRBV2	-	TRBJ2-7	TGTGCCAGCAGTGATGGTATAGGCTACGAGCAGTACTTC	CASSDGIGYEQYF
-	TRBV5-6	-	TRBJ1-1	TGTGCCAGCAGCCATGTACAGGGACTTTCTGAAGCTTTCTTT	CASSHVQGLSEAFF
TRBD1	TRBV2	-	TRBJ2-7	TGTGCCAGCAGTGGGACAGGAAGACCCCACGAGCAGTACTTC	CASSGTGRPHEQYF
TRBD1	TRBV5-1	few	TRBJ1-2	TGTGCCAGCAGTTTAACAGGGGAATATGGCTACACCTTC	CASSLTGEYGYTF
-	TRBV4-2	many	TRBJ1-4	TGTGCCAGCAGCCAAGAAGGCAGGGGTAATGAAAAACTGTTTTTT	CASSQEGRGNEKLFF
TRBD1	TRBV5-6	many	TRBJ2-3	TGTGCCAGCAGCCTTCTGACAGGGGCACTGGGAGATACGCAGTATTTT	CASSLLTGALGDTQYF
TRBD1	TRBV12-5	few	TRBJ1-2	TGTGCTAGCCCCGGGACAGGCTCCTATGGCTACACCTTC	CASPGTGSYGYTF
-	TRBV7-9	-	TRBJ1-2	TGTGCCAGCAGCTCCCGCCCAAGGGATGGCTACACCTTC	CASSSRPRDGYTF
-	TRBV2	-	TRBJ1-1	TGTGCCAGCAGTGGGGAGAGGGGCACTGAAGCTTTCTTT	CASSGERGTEAFF
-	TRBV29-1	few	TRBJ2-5	TGCAGCGTTGGTCAGAGCCAAGAGACCCAGTACTTC	CSVGQSQETQYF
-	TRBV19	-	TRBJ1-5	TGTGCCAGTAGTCCACACCATAGGGGCAATCAGCCCCAGCATTTT	CASSPHHRGNQPQHF
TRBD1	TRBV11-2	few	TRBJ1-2	TGTGCCAGCAGCCGTAGGACGGGGACAGCCTTCTATGGCTACACCTTC	CASSRRTGTAFYGYTF
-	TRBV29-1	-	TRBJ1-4	TGCAGCGTTTTGGGAAAAGGAAAACTGTTTTTT	CSVLGKGKLFF
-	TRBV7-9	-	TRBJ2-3	TGTGCCAGCAGACACCAGTCACACAGCACAGATACGCAGTATTTT	CASRHQSHSTDTQYF
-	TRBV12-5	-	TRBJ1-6	TGTGCTAGTGGTTTGGGTCCTAATTCACCCCTCCACTTT	CASGLGPNSPLHF
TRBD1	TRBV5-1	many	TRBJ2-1	TGCGCCAGCACCCGACAGGGGGCCTACAATGAGCAGTTCTTC	CASTRQGAYNEQFF
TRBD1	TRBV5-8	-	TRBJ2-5	TGTGCCAGCAGCTTCCGGGACAGGCAAGAGACCCAGTACTTC	CASSFRDRQETQYF
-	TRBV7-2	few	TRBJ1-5	TGTGCCAGCAGCACACAGGGTCAGCCCCAGCATTTT	CASSTQGQPQHF
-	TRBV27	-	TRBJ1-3	TGTGCCAGCGGCTACGACAGGGGAAACACCATATATTTT	CASGYDRGNTIYF
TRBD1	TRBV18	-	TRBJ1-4	TGTGCCAGCTCTTTGAGACAGGGTGCAACTAATGAAAAACTGTTTTTT	CASSLRQGATNEKLFF
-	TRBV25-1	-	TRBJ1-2	TGTGCCAGCAGTGTACGGACGAACAACTATGGCTACACCTTC	CASSVRTNNYGYTF
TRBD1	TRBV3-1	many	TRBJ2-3	TGTGCCAGCAGCCAAGGTCGGACAGGGGCGACAGATACGCAGTATTTT	CASSQGRTGATDTQYF
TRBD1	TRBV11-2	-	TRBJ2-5	TGTGCCAGCAGCTCTCCGGGACAGGGGTCTCTCGGCGCCCAGTACTTC	CASSSPGQGSLGAQYF
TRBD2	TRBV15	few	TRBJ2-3	TGTGCCACCAGCAGAGTCGGGACTAGCGGTCGGGATACGCAGTATTTT	CATSRVGTSGRDTQYF
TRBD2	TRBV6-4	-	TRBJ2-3	TGTGCCAGCAGTGATACCGGGGGGGCGGTAGATACGCAGTATTTT	CASSDTGGAVDTQYF
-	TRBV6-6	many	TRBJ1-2	TGTGCCAGCAGTGACGATACGTATGGCTACACCTTC	CASSDDTYGYTF
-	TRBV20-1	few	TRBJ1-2	TGCAGTGCTAGTGGGAGCTATGGCTACACCTTC	CSASGSYGYTF
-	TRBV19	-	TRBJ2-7	TGTGCCAGTAGCTTTACAGGGACCTCCTACGAGCAGTACTTC	CASSFTGTSYEQYF